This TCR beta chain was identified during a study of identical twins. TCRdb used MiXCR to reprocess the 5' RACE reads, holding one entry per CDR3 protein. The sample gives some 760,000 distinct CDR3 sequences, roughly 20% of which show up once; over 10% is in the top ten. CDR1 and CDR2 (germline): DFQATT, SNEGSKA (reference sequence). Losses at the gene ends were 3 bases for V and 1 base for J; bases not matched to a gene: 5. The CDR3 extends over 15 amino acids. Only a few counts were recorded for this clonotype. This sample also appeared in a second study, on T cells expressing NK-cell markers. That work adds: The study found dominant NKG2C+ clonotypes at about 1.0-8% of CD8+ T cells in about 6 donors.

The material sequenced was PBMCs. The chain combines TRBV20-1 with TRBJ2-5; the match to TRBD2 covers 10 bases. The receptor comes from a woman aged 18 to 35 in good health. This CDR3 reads CSASKGLALQETQYF. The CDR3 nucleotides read TGCAGTGCTAGCAAGGGACTAGCGCTCCAAGAGACCCAGTACTTC.